This TCR beta chain is from a study of blood T cell repertoires in COVID-19. Germline CDR1 and CDR2: SGHDT and YYEEEE. J was trimmed by 4 bases and V by 0 bases; bases with no gene match: 8. This CDR3 is built from 18 residues. Enrollees, about 18 to 89 years old, lived in 24 US areas. Participant reports of clinical history set cohort assignment. Generated by immunoSEQ multiplex PCR, the TCRdb table keeps only in-frame clones and is missing some. The table lists roughly 250,000 clones, roughly 87% of them singletons. The chain combines TRBV5-6 with TRBJ1-5; 12 positions match TRBD1. This TCR derives from a woman aged 25-40 years with acute COVID-19. The sequencing sample was made of PBMCs or T cells enriched from blood (not recorded which). In nucleotides, the CDR3 is TGTGCCAGCAGCTTGGAGAGGGACAGGGGGCTCAAGAATCAGCCCCAGCATTTT. It codes for CASSLERDRGLKNQPQHF.